Listed here are 23 T cell receptor beta chains from one sample, sequenced in a study of T cell responses to AZD1222 COVID-19 vaccine. Assay used: immunoSEQ multiplex PCR; TCRdb lists only in-frame clones, some missing. The sample carries approximately 140,000 clones, 80% to 95% recorded once. The sample was peripheral blood, taken 28 days after the second AZD1222 dose. The receptors derive from an adult who received the AZD1222 COVID-19 vaccine.

This rearrangement joins TRBV7-2 to TRBJ1-3, with 8 bases that match TRBD1. V shed 5 bases, J shed 4 bases, and the junction held 7 bases outside the gene matches. This CDR3 spans 15 amino acids. Germline values: CDR1 SGHTA, CDR2 FQGNSA. The CDR3 here is CASSNQGARGNTIYF. CDR3 in DNA: TGTGCCAGCAGCAATCAGGGGGCGCGGGGAAACACCATATATTTT. Together with reference TRBV7-2 and TRBJ1-3, the CDR3 gives the full variable domain: GAGVSQSPSNKVTEKGKDVELRCDPISGHTALYWYRQSLGQGLEFLIYFQGNSAPDKSGLPSDRFSAERTGGSVSTLTIQRTQQEDSAVYLCASSNQGARGNTIYFGEGSWLTVV.

The J gene is TRBJ2-1, the V gene TRBV3-1 (or the pseudogene TRBV3-2), with 13 bases identical to TRBD2. CDR3 length: 19 amino acids. V shed 4 bases and J 2 bases; nucleotides not matched to a gene: 11. CDR1 is LGHDT, CDR2 YNNKEL, per germline (reference sequence). In DNA form, the CDR3 reads TGTGCCAGCAGCCCGCCGGGACTAGCGGGACTAAGTGCCTACAATGAGCAGTTCTTC. It encodes CASSPPGLAGLSAYNEQFF.

As regards this clone: This specimen includes other DNA sequences encoding the same CDR3. The chain links TRBV7-9 to TRBJ1-1, with D maybe TRBD1 (6 bases). Germline CDR1 reads SEHNR; CDR2 reads FQNEAQ (reference sequence). The CDR3 sequence is 14 residues long. Trimming took off 0 bases at V and 1 base at J, with 6 bases between the two ends. The CDR3: CASSLAGANTEAFF. CDR3 coding DNA: TGTGCCAGCAGCTTAGCGGGGGCGAACACTGAAGCTTTCTTT.

CDR3 protein: CSARTGAGETQYF. DNA for the CDR3: TGCAGCGCCAGGACAGGGGCCGGAGAGACCCAGTACTTC. The rearrangement uses TRBV29-1 and TRBJ2-5, with 9 bases that match TRBD1. Trimming took 7 bases from V and 4 from J; bases not matched to a gene: 7. The germline gives CDR1 SQVTM, CDR2 ANQGSEA. CDR3 length equals 13 residues.

This chain connects TRBV7-9 to TRBJ1-1, with 9 bases aligning to TRBD1. The germline V gene encodes CDR1 SEHNR and CDR2 FQNEAQ (reference sequence). V shed 5 bases and J 5 bases; nucleotides not matched to a gene: 9. The length of the CDR3 is 15 residues. This CDR3 is CASSRTDRGRTEAFF. The DNA for the CDR3 is TGTGCCAGCAGCCGCACCGACAGGGGGAGGACTGAAGCTTTCTTT.

Points on this clone: This likely comes from a read error, as the CDR3 has no conserved phenylalanine or tryptophan at its end. The DNA is left out, because the CDR3 cannot be placed on it with certainty; the CDR3 is given as TCRdb lists it. This chain joins TRBV21-1 and TRBJ1-2. TRBV21-1 is shown as a pseudogene. The CDR3 comprises 10 residues, both ends counted. The CDR3 loop reads CAGPNPAVDK.

The rearrangement links TRBV5-3 to TRBJ2-5; D is possibly TRBD2 (5 bases). TRBV5-3 is an open reading frame whose function is uncertain. This CDR3 spans 14 amino acids. Trimming took 3 bases from V and 0 from J, leaving 9 bases between them. The CDR3 region is CARSSEGDQETQYF. The DNA for the CDR3 is TGTGCCAGAAGCTCCGAGGGAGACCAAGAGACCCAGTACTTC.

The chain carries TRBV5-1 and TRBJ2-1; possible D gene TRBD1, 6 bases. The germline gives CDR1 SGHRS, CDR2 YFSETQ. V was trimmed by 1 base and J by 6 bases, leaving 14 bases between them. The CDR3 is made up of 15 amino acids. The CDR3 bases are TGCGCCAGCAGCTTGATGCAGGGGATAATCAATGAGCAGTTCTTC. This gives the protein CASSLMQGIINEQFF.

V usage is TRBV7-9 and J usage is TRBJ2-1; 8 positions agree with TRBD2. The junction had 3 bases not matched to a gene; V was cut back by 1 base and J by 7 bases. Germline assignment: CDR1 SEHNR and CDR2 FQNEAQ (reference sequence). This CDR3 region has 14 residues. For the CDR3, the DNA is TGTGCCAGCAGCTTAGGCGGGGGGTCTAATGAGCAGTTCTTC. It specifies CASSLGGGSNEQFF.

The V call is TRBV12-3 or TRBV12-4, the J call TRBJ1-2, with D unclear. Trimming removed 5 bases from V and 7 bases from J, with 8 bases in between. This CDR3 region has 11 residues. CDR3 bases: TGTGCCAGCAGTGCCACGTTTGGCTACACCTTC. As protein: CASSATFGYTF.

The genes are TRBV2 and TRBJ2-1, with 10 positions matching TRBD1. Germline V lookup: CDR1 SNHLY, CDR2 FYNNEI. The CDR3 has 14 amino acids. Trimming at V came to 8 bases and at J to 7 bases, leaving 8 bases not matched to a gene. The CDR3 nucleotides read TGTGCCAGCCCCGGGGGGACAGGGGAAAATGAGCAGTTCTTC. Residues: CASPGGTGENEQFF.

The rearrangement links TRBV29-1 to TRBJ2-7; a possible D gene is TRBD1 (6 bases). Germline V lookup: CDR1 SQVTM, CDR2 ANQGSEA. V was clipped by 4 bases and J by 5 bases, with 18 bases between them. The CDR3 contains 14 residues. The CDR3 loop is CSVGSRGSAHEQYF. The CDR3 coding sequence is TGCAGCGTTGGGTCCAGGGGCTCTGCCCACGAGCAGTACTTC.

Turning to this clone: Other DNA sequences in this specimen translate into the identical CDR3. The genes are TRBV30 and TRBJ2-7; 8 bases fit TRBD1. The CDR3 has 14 residues. V was pared by 5 bases and J by 0 bases, with 6 bases of the junction left unmatched. Germline V CDR1 and CDR2: GTSNPN, SVGIG (reference sequence). CDR3: CAWSTGTGSYEQYF. The DNA for the CDR3 is TGTGCCTGGTCGACCGGGACAGGCTCCTACGAGCAGTACTTC.

V gene TRBV2 combines with J gene TRBJ2-1; TRBD2 matches 12 bases. The CDR3 loop spans 17 amino acids. Germline V CDR1 and CDR2: SNHLY, FYNNEI. The junction had 14 bases not matched to a gene; V was cut back by 5 bases and J by 9 bases. CDR3 in DNA: TGTGCCAGCAGTTTTTTCCTCCTAGCGGGAGGGACAGGTGAGCAGTTCTTC. This translates into CASSFFLLAGGTGEQFF.

This rearrangement joins TRBV2 to TRBJ2-2, with D possibly matching TRBD2 (6 bases). The CDR3 runs 14 residues. Germline V lookup: CDR1 SNHLY, CDR2 FYNNEI. Trimming took 4 bases from V and 4 from J, leaving 10 bases between them. In nucleotides, the CDR3 is TGTGCCAGCAGTGGGCGGGGCGGCACCGGGGAGCTGTTTTTT. Translated: CASSGRGGTGELFF.

This rearrangement joins TRBV5-1 to TRBJ2-1; D call uncertain. The CDR3 extends over 16 amino acids. The germline V gene has CDR1 SGHRS and CDR2 YFSETQ. Trimming shortened V by 3 bases and J by 0 bases, and 13 bases separated the two germline ends. CDR3 sequence (DNA): TGCGCCAGCAGCTCCTTAAGACTTAGCTCCTACAATGAGCAGTTCTTC. Protein sequence: CASSSLRLSSYNEQFF.

V and J are TRBV3-1 (or the pseudogene TRBV3-2) and TRBJ1-2; 10 bases map to TRBD1. This CDR3 has 15 residues. Losses at the gene ends were 3 bases for V and 8 bases for J; bases not matched to a gene: 9. From germline, CDR1 is LGHDT and CDR2 YNNKEL (reference sequence). CDR3 sequence (DNA): TGTGCCAGCAGCCAGCGGGACAGGGGAGTGGAAGGCTACACCTTC. Protein: CASSQRDRGVEGYTF.

V and J are TRBV19 and TRBJ1-2; 7 bases match TRBD1. The ends lost 5 bases at V and 4 bases at J; junction bases unmatched: 13. The length of the CDR3 is 16 residues. Germline V gives CDR1 LNHDA, CDR2 SQIVND (reference sequence). For the CDR3, the DNA is TGTGCCAGTAGTTCCAACCGGGACAGTTTTACCTATGGCTACACCTTC. Amino acids: CASSSNRDSFTYGYTF. The full variable domain, completed using reference TRBV19 and TRBJ1-2, is DGGITQSPKYLFRKEGQNVTLSCEQNLNHDAMYWYRQDPGQGLRLIYYSQIVNDFQKGDIAEGYSVSREKKESFPLTVTSAQKNPTAFYLCASSSNRDSFTYGYTFGSGTRLTVV.

This sequence joins TRBV6-5 and TRBJ1-1; D is unresolved. Trimming removed 7 bases from V and 5 bases from J, with 14 bases in between. CDR3 length: 13 residues. CDR1 and CDR2 from the germline V gene are MNHEY and SVGAGI. The CDR3 region is CASNEGVRTEAFF. The CDR3 DNA follows: TGTGCCAGCAACGAGGGCGTGAGGACTGAAGCTTTCTTT.

The CDR3 nucleotides are TGTGCCAGCGGGGGGACAGGCGGCGAAAACACCATATATTTT. It encodes CASGGTGGENTIYF. The chain employs TRBV27 and TRBJ1-3, with TRBD1 identical over 8 bases. Germline trimming cut 8 bases from V and 6 bases from J; bases unmatched to any gene: 9. CDR1 and CDR2 from the germline V gene are MNHEY and SMNVEV (reference sequence). CDR3 length: 14 residues.

This chain uses TRBV2 with TRBJ1-1; TRBD1 matches 11 bases. The CDR3 spans 15 residues. V lost 0 bases to trimming and J lost 6 bases; unmatched junction nucleotides: 3. Germline V CDR1 and CDR2: SNHLY, FYNNEI. Here the CDR3 DNA reads TGTGCCAGCAGTGAAGCGGACAGGGGGCTTGCTGAAGCTTTCTTT. Amino acids: CASSEADRGLAEAFF.

This sequence joins TRBV2 and TRBJ1-2; no reliable D call. Germline V gene data show CDR1 as SNHLY and CDR2 as FYNNEI. This CDR3 has 14 residues. With 5 bases removed from V and 2 bases from J, the gap between germline ends came to 12 bases. The CDR3 nucleotides read TGTGCCAGCAGTCTGGACGGATTAAACTATGGCTACACCTTC. As protein: CASSLDGLNYGYTF.

As to this clone: Germline and junction disagree at one end, which may indicate a read error. This chain joins TRBV6-5 and TRBJ1-2; D perhaps matches TRBD1 (6 bases). CDR1 and CDR2 (germline): MNHEY, SVGAGI. The CDR3 has 16 amino acids. Written as DNA, the CDR3 is TGTGCCAGCAGTAACTCAGGGGCCGGGTTTAACTATGGCTACACCTTC. Translation: CASSNSGAGFNYGYTF.